Listed here are 2 T cell receptor beta chains from one sample, sequenced in a study of shared clonotypes between healthy human individuals. Only in-frame clones appear in the TCRdb table, and some are missing; sequencing was by immunoSEQ multiplex PCR. This sample has under 2.5 million clones; about 90% occur once, and the top ten carry 0.3% to 0.45%. Specimen: naive CD4+ T cells from PBMCs. Subset specified: CD45RA+ positively selected. The receptors shown here come from a man aged 18 to 35 in good health. Some clones in this sample may be carry-over from other donors' samples.

The CDR3 here is CASSVSTDRGLSTDTQYF. CDR3 sequence (DNA): TGTGCCAGCAGCGTTTCAACTGACAGGGGGCTTAGCACAGATACGCAGTATTTT. The chain is built from TRBV9 and TRBJ2-3, with 10 nucleotides matching TRBD1. Germline values: CDR1 SGDLS, CDR2 YYNGEE. With V trimmed by 2 bases and J by 0 bases, 9 bases remained unmatched. The CDR3 consists of 18 residues.

This chain uses TRBV7-9 with TRBJ1-4; 11 bases are a match to TRBD1. The CDR3 is 16 residues long. Germline CDR1 is SEHNR and CDR2 is FQNEAQ (reference sequence). V trimming: 5 bases; J trimming: 8 bases; junction bases outside the gene matches: 10. The CDR3 here is CASSLRTGTGGEKLFF. CDR3 nucleotide sequence: TGTGCCAGCAGCCTGAGAACCGGGACAGGGGGAGAAAAACTGTTTTTT.